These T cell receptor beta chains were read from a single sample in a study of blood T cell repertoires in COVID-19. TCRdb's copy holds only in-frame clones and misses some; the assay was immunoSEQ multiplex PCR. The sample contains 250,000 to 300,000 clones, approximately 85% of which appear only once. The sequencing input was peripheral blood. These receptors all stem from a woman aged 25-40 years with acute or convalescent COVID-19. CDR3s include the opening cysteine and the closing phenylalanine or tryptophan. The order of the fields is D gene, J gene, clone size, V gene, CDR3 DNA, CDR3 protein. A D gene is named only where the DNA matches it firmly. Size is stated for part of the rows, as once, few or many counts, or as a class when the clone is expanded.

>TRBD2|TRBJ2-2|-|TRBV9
TGTGCCAGCAGCCCCAGTGGGGGGAGCGGGAAAACCGGGGAGCTGTTTTTT
CASSPSGGSGKTGELFF
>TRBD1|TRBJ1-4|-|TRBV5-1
TGCGCCAGCAGTTCCACAGGGGCTCACGATGAAAAACTGTTTTTT
CASSSTGAHDEKLFF
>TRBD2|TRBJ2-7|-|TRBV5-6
TGTGCCAGCAGCTTTGGAACTAGCGAGTCCTACGAGCAGTACTTC
CASSFGTSESYEQYF
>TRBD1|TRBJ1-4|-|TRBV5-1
TGCGCCAGCAGCTGGGTCCCGGGACAGGGACGAAGTGAAAAACTGTTTTTT
CASSWVPGQGRSEKLFF
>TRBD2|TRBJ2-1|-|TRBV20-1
TGCAGTGCTAGTCGGGTAGCGGGAGATCAGTTCTTC
CSASRVAGDQFF
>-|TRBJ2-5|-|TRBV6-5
TGTGCCAGCAGTTACTCCTCGGGGGGCATGAGGGGGACCCAGTACTTC
CASSYSSGGMRGTQYF
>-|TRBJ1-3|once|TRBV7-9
TGTGCCAGCAGCTTAATTACAGGAGCCTCTGGAAACACCATATATTTT
CASSLITGASGNTIYF
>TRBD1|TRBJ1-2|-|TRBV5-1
TGCGCCAGCAGCACCGGGACAGGGGATTTTAGCTACACCTTC
CASSTGTGDFSYTF
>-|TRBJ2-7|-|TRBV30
TGTGCCTGGAGTACAGCGGGCCGCGTTCCACACGAGCAGTACTTC
CAWSTAGRVPHEQYF
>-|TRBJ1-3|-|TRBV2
TGTGCCAGCAGTGGGGCGAGCTCTGGAAACACCATATATTTT
CASSGASSGNTIYF
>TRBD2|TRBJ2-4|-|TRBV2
TGTGCCAGCAGGACCCAGATGGGGGGGAGAAACATTCAGTACTTC
CASRTQMGGRNIQYF
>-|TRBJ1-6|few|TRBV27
TGTGCCAGCAGTCGCCGGGATTATTCACCCCTCCACTTT
CASSRRDYSPLHF
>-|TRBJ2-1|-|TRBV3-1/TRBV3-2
TGTGCCAGCAGCTCCGTTCGGAATGAGCAGTTCTTC
CASSSVRNEQFF
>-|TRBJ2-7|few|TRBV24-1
TGTGCCACCAGTGATTACAGCGGCTACGAGCAGTACTTC
CATSDYSGYEQYF
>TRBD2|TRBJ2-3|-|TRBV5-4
TGTGCCAGCAGCTTGGGGGGACTAGCGGGAAGGGTAGGCACAGATACGCAGTATTTT
CASSLGGLAGRVGTDTQYF
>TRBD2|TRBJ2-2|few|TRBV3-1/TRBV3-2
TGTGCCAGCGGACCTAGCGGAATACGTGGGGAGCTGTTTTTT
CASGPSGIRGELFF
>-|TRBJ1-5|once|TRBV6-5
TGTGCCAGCACCCAGTGGCAGGGTGGCAATCAGCCCCAGCATTTT
CASTQWQGGNQPQHF
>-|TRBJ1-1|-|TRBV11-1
TGTGCCAGCAGCTTTGGACTCCCGAACACTGAAGCTTTCTTT
CASSFGLPNTEAFF
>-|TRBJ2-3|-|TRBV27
TGTGCCAGCACCAGTAACAGGGCAGATACGCAGTATTTT
CASTSNRADTQYF
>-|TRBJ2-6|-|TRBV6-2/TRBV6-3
TGTGCCAGCAGTCGTGGTACAGGGGCCAACGTCCTGACTTTC
CASSRGTGANVLTF
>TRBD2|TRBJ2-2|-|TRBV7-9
TGTGCCAGCAGCTGGGAGGGGTCCGGGGAGCTGTTTTTT
CASSWEGSGELFF
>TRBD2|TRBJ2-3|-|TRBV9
TGTGCCAGCAGCGTAGGTCTTAGCGGGTCACCCACAGATACGCAGTATTTT
CASSVGLSGSPTDTQYF
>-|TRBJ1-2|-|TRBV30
TGTGCCTGGAGTGCAGGGAACGGCTATGGCTACACCTTC
CAWSAGNGYGYTF
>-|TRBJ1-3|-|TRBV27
TGTGCCACCCGGGAGCTCTCTGGAAACACCATATATTTT
CATRELSGNTIYF
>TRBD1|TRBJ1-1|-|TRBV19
TGTGCCAGTACCTACCAGGGGGCTGTCACTGAAGCTTTCTTT
CASTYQGAVTEAFF
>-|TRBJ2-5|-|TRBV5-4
TGTGCCAGCAGCTCCAGGTCGGGGGAGACCCAGTACTTC
CASSSRSGETQYF
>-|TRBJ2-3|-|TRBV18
TGTGCCAGCTCACCACTCCCAGGCACAGATACGCAGTATTTT
CASSPLPGTDTQYF
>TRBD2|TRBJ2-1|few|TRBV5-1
TGCGCCAGCAGGTGGACTAGCGGGACCTATGAGCAGTTCTTC
CASRWTSGTYEQFF
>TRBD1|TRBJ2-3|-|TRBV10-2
TGCGCCAGCAGTAAAACAGGGGGCTTCGATACGCAGTATTTT
CASSKTGGFDTQYF
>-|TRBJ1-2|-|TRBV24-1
TGTGCCACCAGTGCATTAGGGGTAGATGGCTACACCTTC
CATSALGVDGYTF
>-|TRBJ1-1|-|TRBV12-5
TGTGCTAGTGGTTATGGACAGCTAGAAGCTTTCTTT
CASGYGQLEAFF
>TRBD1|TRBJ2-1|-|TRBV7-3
TGTGCCAGCAGCGGAACCGGGACAGGAGAGCAGTTCTTC
CASSGTGTGEQFF
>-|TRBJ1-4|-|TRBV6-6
TGTGCCAGCAGCCCGGACTGGAATGAAAAACTGTTTTTT
CASSPDWNEKLFF
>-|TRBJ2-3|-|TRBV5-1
TGCGCCAGCAGCTGGAGCCCAGATACGCAGTATTTT
CASSWSPDTQYF
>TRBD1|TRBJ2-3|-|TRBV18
TGTGCCAGCTCCCACCGGGGACAGCTCACAGATACGCAGTATTTT
CASSHRGQLTDTQYF
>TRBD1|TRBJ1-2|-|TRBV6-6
TGTGCCAGCAGAACCGGGACAGGGAATGGCTACACCTTC
CASRTGTGNGYTF
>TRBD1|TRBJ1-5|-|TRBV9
TGTGCCAGCAGTGCACAGGGGGCCCGTCAGCCCCAGCATTTT
CASSAQGARQPQHF
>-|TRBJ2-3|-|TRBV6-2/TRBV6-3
TGTGCCAGCAGTTACCTGACAAATACGCAGTATTTT
CASSYLTNTQYF
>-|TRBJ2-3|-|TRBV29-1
TGCAGCGTTGACGAGGGCCGGAAGGATACGCAGTATTTT
CSVDEGRKDTQYF
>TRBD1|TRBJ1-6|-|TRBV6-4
TGTGCCAGCATGAACACCGGGACAGAAACTAACTATTATAATTCACCCCTCCACTTT
CASMNTGTETNYYNSPLHF
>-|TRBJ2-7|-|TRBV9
TGTGCCAGCAGTACCGAGGGGGGGCTCTACGAGCAGTACTTC
CASSTEGGLYEQYF
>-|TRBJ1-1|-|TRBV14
TGTGCCAGCAGCCAAGATACGGGGTACGCTGAAGCTTTCTTT
CASSQDTGYAEAFF
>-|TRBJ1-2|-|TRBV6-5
TGTGCCAGCAGGGATACAGATTACTATGGCTACACCTTC
CASRDTDYYGYTF
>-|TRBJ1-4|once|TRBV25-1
TGTGCCAGCAGCCTAACAGGGTATCCGGAAAAACTGTTTTTT
CASSLTGYPEKLFF
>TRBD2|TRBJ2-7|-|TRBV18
TGTGCCAGCTCCCCAGGGACTAGAACCTACGAGCAGTACTTC
CASSPGTRTYEQYF